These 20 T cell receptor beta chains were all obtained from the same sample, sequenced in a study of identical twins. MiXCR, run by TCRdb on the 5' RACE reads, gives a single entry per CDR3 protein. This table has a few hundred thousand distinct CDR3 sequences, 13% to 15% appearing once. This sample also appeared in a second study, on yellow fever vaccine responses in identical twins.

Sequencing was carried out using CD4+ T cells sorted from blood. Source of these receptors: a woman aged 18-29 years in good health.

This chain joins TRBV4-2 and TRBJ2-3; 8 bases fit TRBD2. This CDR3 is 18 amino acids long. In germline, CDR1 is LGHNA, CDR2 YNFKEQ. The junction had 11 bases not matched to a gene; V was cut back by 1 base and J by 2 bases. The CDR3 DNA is TGTGCCAGCAGCCAAGTGTTGCGGGGGGCCCCGGACACAGATACGCAGTATTTT. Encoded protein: CASSQVLRGAPDTDTQYF.

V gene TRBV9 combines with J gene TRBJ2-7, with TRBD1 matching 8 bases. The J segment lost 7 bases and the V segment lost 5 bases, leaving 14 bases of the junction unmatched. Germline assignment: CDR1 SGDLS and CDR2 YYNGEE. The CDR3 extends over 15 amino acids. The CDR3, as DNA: TGTGCCAGCAGTGACGACAGGGGCGCTCACGCGGAGCAGTACTTC. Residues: CASSDDRGAHAEQYF.

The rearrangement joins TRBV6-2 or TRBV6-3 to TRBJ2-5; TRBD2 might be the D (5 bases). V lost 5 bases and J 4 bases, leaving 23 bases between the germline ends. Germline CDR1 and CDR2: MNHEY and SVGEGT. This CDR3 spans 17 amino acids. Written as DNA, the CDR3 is TGTGCCAGCAGTACGATGACTACCATGCCGGGCCGAGAGACCCAGTACTTC. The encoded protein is CASSTMTTMPGRETQYF.

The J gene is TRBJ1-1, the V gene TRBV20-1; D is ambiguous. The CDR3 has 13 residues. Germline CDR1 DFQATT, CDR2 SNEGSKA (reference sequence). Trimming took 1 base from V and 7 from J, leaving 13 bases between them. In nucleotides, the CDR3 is TGCAGTGCTAGAGGAATCCTCTGGGGTGAAGCTTTCTTT. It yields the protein CSARGILWGEAFF.

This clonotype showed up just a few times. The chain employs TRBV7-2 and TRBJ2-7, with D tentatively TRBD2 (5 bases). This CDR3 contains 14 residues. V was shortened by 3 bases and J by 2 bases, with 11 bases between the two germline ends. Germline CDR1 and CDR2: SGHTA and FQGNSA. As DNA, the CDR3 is TGTGCCAGCAGCTTCTCGGGGTTCCCCTACGAGCAGTACTTC. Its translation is CASSFSGFPYEQYF.

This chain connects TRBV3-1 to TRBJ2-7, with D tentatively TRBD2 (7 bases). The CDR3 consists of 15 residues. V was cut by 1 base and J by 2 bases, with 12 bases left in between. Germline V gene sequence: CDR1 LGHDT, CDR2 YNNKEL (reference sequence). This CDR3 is CASSQGGGGPYEQYF. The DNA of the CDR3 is TGTGCCAGCAGCCAAGGGGGAGGGGGTCCCTACGAGCAGTACTTC.

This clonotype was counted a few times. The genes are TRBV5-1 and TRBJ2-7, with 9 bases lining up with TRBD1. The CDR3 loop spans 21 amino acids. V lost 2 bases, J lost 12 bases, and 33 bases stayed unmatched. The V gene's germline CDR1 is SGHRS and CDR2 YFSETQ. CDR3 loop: CASSLLTGGRSVLTRGANTYF. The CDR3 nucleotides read TGCGCCAGCAGCTTACTGACAGGGGGGCGCTCTGTCCTGACTCGGGGAGCCAACACGTACTTC.

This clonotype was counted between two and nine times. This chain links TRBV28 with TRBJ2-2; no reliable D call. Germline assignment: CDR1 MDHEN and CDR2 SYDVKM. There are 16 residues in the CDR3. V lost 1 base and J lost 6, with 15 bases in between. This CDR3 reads CASSLSLSLDAGELFF. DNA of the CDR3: TGTGCCAGCAGTTTATCATTAAGTTTGGACGCCGGGGAGCTGTTTTTT.

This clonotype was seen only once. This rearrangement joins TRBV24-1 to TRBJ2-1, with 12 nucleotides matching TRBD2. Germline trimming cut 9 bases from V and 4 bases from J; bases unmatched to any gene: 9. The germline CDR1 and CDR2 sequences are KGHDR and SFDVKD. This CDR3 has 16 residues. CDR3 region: CATAGSSGGAYNEQFF. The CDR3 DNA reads TGTGCCACCGCCGGGTCTAGCGGGGGGGCTTACAATGAGCAGTTCTTC.

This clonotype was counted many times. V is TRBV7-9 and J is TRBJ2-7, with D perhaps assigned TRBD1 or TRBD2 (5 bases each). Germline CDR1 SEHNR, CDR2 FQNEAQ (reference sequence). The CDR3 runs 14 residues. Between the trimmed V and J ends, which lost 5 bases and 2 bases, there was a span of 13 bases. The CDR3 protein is CASSRPGTPYEQYF. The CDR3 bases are TGTGCCAGCAGCCGGCCGGGGACCCCCTACGAGCAGTACTTC.

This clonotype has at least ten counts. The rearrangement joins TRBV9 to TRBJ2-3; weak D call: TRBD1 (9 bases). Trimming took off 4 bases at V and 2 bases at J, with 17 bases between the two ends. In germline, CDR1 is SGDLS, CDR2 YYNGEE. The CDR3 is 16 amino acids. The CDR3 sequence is CASSRGGQGPTDTQYF. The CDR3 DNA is TGTGCCAGCAGCCGGGGGGGACAGGGCCCCACAGATACGCAGTATTTT.

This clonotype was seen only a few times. The CDR3 spells CASSKDRGRMNTEAFF. The CDR3 nucleotides read TGTGCCAGCAGTAAGGACAGGGGGAGGATGAACACTGAAGCTTTCTTT. This sequence joins TRBV27 and TRBJ1-1; 10 positions agree with TRBD1. The ends lost 5 bases at V and 0 bases at J; junction bases unmatched: 6. CDR1 and CDR2 (germline): MNHEY, SMNVEV (reference sequence). CDR3 length equals 16 residues.

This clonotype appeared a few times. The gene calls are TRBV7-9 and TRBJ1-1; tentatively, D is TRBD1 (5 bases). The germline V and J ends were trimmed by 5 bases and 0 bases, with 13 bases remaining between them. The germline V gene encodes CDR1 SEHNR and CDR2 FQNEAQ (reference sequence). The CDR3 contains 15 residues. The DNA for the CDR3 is TGTGCCAGCAGCCCAGCGGGGCAGTTGAACACTGAAGCTTTCTTT. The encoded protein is CASSPAGQLNTEAFF.

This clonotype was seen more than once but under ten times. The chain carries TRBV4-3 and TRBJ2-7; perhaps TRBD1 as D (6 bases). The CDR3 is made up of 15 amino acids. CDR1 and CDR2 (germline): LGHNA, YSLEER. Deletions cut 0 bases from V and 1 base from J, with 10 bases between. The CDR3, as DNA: TGCGCCAGCAGCCAAGACAGGACAGTATCCTACGAGCAGTACTTC. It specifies CASSQDRTVSYEQYF.

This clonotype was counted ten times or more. DNA for the CDR3: TGCAGCGTTCCTCTTACAGGGGGCATATACAATGAGCAGTTCTTC. Translation gives CSVPLTGGIYNEQFF. The V gene is TRBV29-1, the J gene TRBJ2-1; 9 bases agree with TRBD1. Losses at the gene ends were 5 bases for V and 4 bases for J; bases not matched to a gene: 9. The CDR3 length is 15 residues. Germline values: CDR1 SQVTM, CDR2 ANQGSEA.

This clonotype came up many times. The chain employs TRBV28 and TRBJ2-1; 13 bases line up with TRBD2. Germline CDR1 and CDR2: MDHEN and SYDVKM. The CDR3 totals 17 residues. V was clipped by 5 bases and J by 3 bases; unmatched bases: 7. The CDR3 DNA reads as TGTGCCAGCAGTAACACCGGACTAGCGGGAGACTACAATGAGCAGTTCTTC. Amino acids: CASSNTGLAGDYNEQFF.

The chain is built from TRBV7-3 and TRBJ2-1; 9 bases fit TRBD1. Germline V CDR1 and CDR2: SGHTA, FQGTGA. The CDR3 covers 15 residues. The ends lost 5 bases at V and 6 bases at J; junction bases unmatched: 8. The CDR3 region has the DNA TGTGCCAGCAGCGTAGGACAGGGGAACGGCAATGAGCAGTTCTTC. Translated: CASSVGQGNGNEQFF. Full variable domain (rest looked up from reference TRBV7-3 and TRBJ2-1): GAGVSQTPSNKVTEKGKYVELRCDPISGHTALYWYRQSLGQGPEFLIYFQGTGAADDSGLPNDRFFAVRPEGSVSTLKIQRTERGDSAVYLCASSVGQGNGNEQFFGPGTRLTVL.

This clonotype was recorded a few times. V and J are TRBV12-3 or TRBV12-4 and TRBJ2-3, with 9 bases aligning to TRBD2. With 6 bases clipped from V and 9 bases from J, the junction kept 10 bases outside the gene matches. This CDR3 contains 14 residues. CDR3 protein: CASSPSGLASTQYF. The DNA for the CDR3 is TGTGCCAGCAGCCCTTCGGGACTAGCATCGACGCAGTATTTT.

CDR3 protein: CATSRFALGANGANVLTF. CDR3 nucleotide sequence: TGTGCCACCAGCAGATTTGCTCTGGGGGCTAACGGGGCCAACGTCCTGACTTTC. The chain is built from TRBV15 and TRBJ2-6, with a weak D call TRBD1 (6 bases). V was clipped by 2 bases and J by 4 bases, with 18 bases between them. The CDR3 extends over 18 amino acids. Germline V CDR1 and CDR2: LNHNV, YYDKDF (reference sequence).

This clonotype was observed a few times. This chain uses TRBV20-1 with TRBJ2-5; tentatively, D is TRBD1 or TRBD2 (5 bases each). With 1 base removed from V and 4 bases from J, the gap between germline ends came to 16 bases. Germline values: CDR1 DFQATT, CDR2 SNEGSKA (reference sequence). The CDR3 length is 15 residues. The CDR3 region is CSARVEGLGRETQYF. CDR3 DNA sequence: TGCAGTGCTAGAGTAGAGGGCCTGGGGCGAGAGACCCAGTACTTC.